This T cell receptor beta chain was recovered during a study of cytomegalovirus exposure and HLA in healthy donors. 60 Vbeta and 13 Jbeta primers were used in PCR. TCRdb keeps only in-frame clones here, not all; method: immunoSEQ multiplex PCR. In the table there are approximately 140,000 clones, over 65% of which are singletons. Findings of the study overall: Several V segments, TRBV6-2 and TRBV6-3 among them, could not be told apart and were dropped. Sequencing likely generated an artifact that appeared as a cluster of highly shared sequence variants. An analysis was carried out later, and it reportedly showed fewer N-insertions in an Asian-associated ancestry cluster than the approximately 610-donor mean.

Remarks on this clone: Its cognate antigen is unknown.

In germline, CDR1 is SGHTA, CDR2 FQGNSA. V was cut by 1 base and J by 3 bases, with 10 bases left in between. The CDR3 is 14 amino acids. The TCR comes from a male donor in good health and CMV-seronegative. The rearrangement joins TRBV7-2 to TRBJ2-7; D unresolved. The sequenced material came from PBMCs. The DNA for the CDR3 is TGTGCCAGCAGCTTAGGGGCAGGCAACTACGAGCAGTACTTC. Protein sequence: CASSLGAGNYEQYF.